These 9 T cell receptor beta chains originate from one sample sequenced in a study of a mutant IDH1 vaccine in newly diagnosed glioma (dated by TCRdb to the early 2020s). The library was generated by the immunoSEQ multiplex PCR assay. TCRdb carries this immuneACCESS record with in-frame sequences only. Its versions omit some clonotypes, under half of them owing to an unresolved V gene in the studies checked, with the rest unexplained. A total of 40,000 to 55,000 clones appear in this sample, 90% to 95% of them only once. The ten most abundant clones make up around 2.5% of the sample. The antigens these receptors bind are not known. The label giving this sample's time point can be read as: week 11, during vaccination. Each vaccine dose, consisting of 300 ug of a 20-mer mutant IDH1 peptide in Montanide, was administered subcutaneously with topical imiquimod. Sequenced material: PBMCs, taken from a glioma patient whose treatment included an IDH1 peptide vaccine. The receptors stem from a man aged 50 to 60 with glioma.

Here the CDR3 DNA reads TGTGCCAGCAGTTTAAGGCAGGGGCGCTACGAGCAGTACTTC. Amino acid sequence: CASSLRQGRYEQYF. The J gene is TRBJ2-7, the V gene TRBV28, with a weak D call TRBD1 (6 bases). The germline V gene encodes CDR1 MDHEN and CDR2 SYDVKM. V was cut by 2 bases and J by 3 bases, with 11 bases left in between. This CDR3 spans 14 amino acids.

The chain uses TRBV5-4 and TRBJ2-1; a possible D gene is TRBD2 (5 bases). This CDR3 spans 15 amino acids. Germline V gene data show CDR1 as SGHNT and CDR2 as YYREEE (reference sequence). The ends were cut back, 5 bases at V and 4 bases at J, with 16 bases in the middle. The CDR3 loop reads CASSSGKLGYNEQFF. CDR3 bases: TGTGCCAGCAGTTCGGGAAAGCTAGGGTACAATGAGCAGTTCTTC.

The chain is built from TRBV2 and TRBJ1-4; the D gene is possibly TRBD1 (6 bases). V was clipped by 3 bases and J by 5 bases, with 19 bases between them. Germline CDR1 SNHLY, CDR2 FYNNEI. The length of the CDR3 is 17 residues. CDR3 in DNA: TGTGCCAGCAGTGATGGACAGCTCGCCCGCCTAAATGAAAAACTGTTTTTT. It encodes CASSDGQLARLNEKLFF.

The rearrangement uses TRBV28 and TRBJ1-1; D is unclear. Germline-derived CDR1 and CDR2 are MDHEN and SYDVKM. V shed 7 bases and J shed 4 bases, with 13 bases lying between them. CDR3 length: 13 amino acids. The chain's CDR3 is CASIDVSGTEAFF. CDR3 in DNA: TGTGCCAGCATCGACGTTTCTGGCACTGAAGCTTTCTTT.

This clone was seen only a few times. This chain links TRBV7-6 with TRBJ1-1; TRBD1 agrees at 7 bases. Germline CDR1 SGHVS, CDR2 FNYEAQ. The CDR3 totals 15 residues. Trimming removed 4 bases from V and 2 bases from J; junction bases left unmatched: 7. This chain's CDR3 is CASSSPYRGNTEAFF. The DNA of the CDR3 is TGTGCCAGCAGCTCACCCTACAGGGGAAACACTGAAGCTTTCTTT.

The rearrangement links TRBV6-5 to TRBJ1-2; 10 nucleotides match TRBD1. V gave up 0 bases and J gave up 7 bases; unmatched junction bases: 5. The CDR3 length is 15 residues. Germline lookup yields CDR1 MNHEY and CDR2 SVGAGI. This CDR3 is CASSYSDRGQGGYTF. CDR3 in DNA: TGTGCCAGCAGTTACTCAGACAGGGGGCAAGGTGGCTACACCTTC.

The chain employs TRBV9 and TRBJ2-7, with 8 bases lining up with TRBD1. CDR1 is SGDLS and CDR2 is YYNGEE in the germline V gene. The CDR3 is 15 residues long. J lost 0 bases, V lost 2 bases, and 4 bases had no gene match. The CDR3 loop is CASSVGDRHSYEQYF. CDR3 nucleotide sequence: TGTGCCAGCAGCGTCGGGGACAGGCACTCCTACGAGCAGTACTTC.

This rearrangement joins TRBV18 to TRBJ1-1; D unclear. CDR3 length: 14 amino acids. V was trimmed by 2 bases and J by 2 bases, leaving 9 bases between them. Germline V gives CDR1 KGHSH, CDR2 LQKENI. CDR3: CASSPGGPNTEAFF. In DNA form, the CDR3 reads TGTGCCAGCTCACCAGGAGGGCCAAACACTGAAGCTTTCTTT.

This clone was detected only a few times. This chain connects TRBV5-1 to TRBJ2-1; TRBD1 matches at 7 bases. Germline CDR1 is SGHRS and CDR2 is YFSETQ. V was clipped by 3 bases and J by 3 bases; unmatched bases: 6. The CDR3 contains 15 residues. The chain's CDR3 is CASSSPDRNYNEQFF. The CDR3 DNA is TGCGCCAGCAGCTCCCCGGACAGGAACTACAATGAGCAGTTCTTC.